The 2 T cell receptor beta chains below all came from one sample that was sequenced in a study of human T cells and chemical hapten exposure. Time point here: pre-sensitization, week 0. Treatment noted: therapeutic diphenylcyclopropenone sensitization with weekly scalp DPC. A single record per CDR3 protein comes from TCRdb applying MiXCR to the RACE reads. This table has some 250,000 distinct CDR3 sequences, roughly 7.7% appearing once. The starting material was whole blood, obtained in connection with sensitization to the hapten diphenylcyclopropenone (DPC). The receptors derive from a man younger than 35 with alopecia areata. Some clones in this sample may be carry-over from other donors' samples.

The table lists this clonotype with a few counts. The chain recombines TRBV4-3 with TRBJ1-4; possible D gene TRBD1, 5 bases. V lost 4 bases, J lost 10 bases, and 22 bases lay in between. This CDR3 contains 16 residues. Germline V gives CDR1 LGHNA, CDR2 YSLEER. The CDR3 bases are TGCGCCAGCAGCCTTATCGACAGTACCGTTGGGGGAAAACTGTTTTTT. As protein: CASSLIDSTVGGKLFF.

At least ten counts were recorded for this clonotype. This sequence joins TRBV20-1 and TRBJ2-1, with 7 positions matching TRBD2. Germline assignment: CDR1 DFQATT and CDR2 SNEGSKA (reference sequence). The CDR3 is 15 residues long. V gave up 2 bases and J gave up 4 bases; unmatched junction bases: 8. In DNA form, the CDR3 reads TGCAGTGCTAGAAGGAGGCGGGGGAATTACAATGAGCAGTTCTTC. Its translation is CSARRRRGNYNEQFF.